These 30 T cell receptor beta chains were all obtained from the same sample, sequenced in a study of T-cell memory formation after mild COVID-19. TCRdb analysed the 5' RACE reads with MiXCR anew, one entry per CDR3 protein. The repertoire holds about 130,000 distinct CDR3 sequences, approximately 6.3% seen once, with about 2.2% in the top ten. The sample taken for sequencing was PBMCs or a T cell subset sorted from them (not recorded which). The receptors here all came from an adult woman who had mild COVID-19 (a few samples of this study predate the infection). Cell type and time point are not known.

This clonotype was detected ten times or more. The chain is built from TRBV20-1 and TRBJ1-5, with D possibly TRBD1 on 6 matching bases. Germline CDR1 is DFQATT and CDR2 is SNEGSKA (reference sequence). This CDR3 region has 15 residues. Trimming took 3 bases from V and 0 from J, leaving 12 bases between them. The CDR3 DNA is TGCAGTGCTAGCCAGGGGAGGAGTAGCAATCAGCCCCAGCATTTT. It specifies CSASQGRSSNQPQHF.

This clonotype was detected ten times or more. V usage is TRBV20-1 and J usage is TRBJ2-5; perhaps TRBD2 as D (6 bases). CDR3 size: 15 residues. Trimming removed 1 base at V and 3 bases at J, with 15 bases between. Germline V CDR1 and CDR2: DFQATT, SNEGSKA (reference sequence). In DNA, the CDR3 is TGCAGTGCTAGAGTCGGGAGCCTTCTTGAAGAGACCCAGTACTTC. The encoded protein is CSARVGSLLEETQYF.

There are many counts of this clonotype. The chain is built from TRBV5-1 and TRBJ2-3; the D gene is possibly TRBD1 (7 bases). The CDR3 contains 18 residues. V dropped 3 bases and J dropped 3 bases, with 23 bases sitting between them. Germline CDR1 reads SGHRS; CDR2 reads YFSETQ. This chain's CDR3 is CASSSRTRQGGRTDTQYF. The CDR3 DNA reads as TGCGCCAGCAGCTCGAGGACTCGACAGGGAGGACGAACAGATACGCAGTATTTT.

V gene TRBV3-1 combines with J gene TRBJ1-1, with D maybe TRBD1 (5 bases). Germline CDR1 and CDR2: LGHDT and YNNKEL (reference sequence). V was clipped by 1 base and J by 0 bases, with 6 bases between them. The CDR3 is 14 residues long. CDR3 sequence reads: CASSQGGVNTEAFF. The CDR3 region has the DNA TGTGCCAGCAGCCAAGGAGGGGTGAACACTGAAGCTTTCTTT.

In its sample, this clonotype was seen many times. This rearrangement joins TRBV12-3 or TRBV12-4 to TRBJ2-7; D not certain. Trimming removed 1 base from V and 3 bases from J, with 4 bases in between. The CDR3 runs to 12 residues. CDR3 sequence: CASSLDFYEQYF. The DNA of the CDR3 is TGTGCCAGCAGTTTAGATTTCTACGAGCAGTACTTC.

As to this clonotype: This may come from a read error, since a much larger clone is one base off. Written as DNA, the CDR3 is TGTGCCAGCAGTCGGATTCCGTACGGGGACGAGCAGTACTTC. The encoded protein is CASSRIPYGDEQYF. The chain combines TRBV6-1 with TRBJ2-7; D may be TRBD2 (5 bases). The CDR3 has 14 residues. The germline V and J ends were trimmed by 5 bases and 5 bases, with 16 bases remaining between them. Looked up from germline, CDR1 is MNHNS and CDR2 is SASEGT.

This clonotype was detected a few times. In nucleotides, the CDR3 is TGTGCCAGCAGCCCGTGGTCTCGGAGGGAGAACACTGAAGCTTTCTTT. Its translation: CASSPWSRRENTEAFF. The chain recombines TRBV7-2 with TRBJ1-1, with D hard to call. Germline CDR1 and CDR2: SGHTA and FQGNSA. CDR3 size: 16 residues. V lost 5 bases and J lost 1, with 17 bases in between.

In this sample, this clonotype turned up many times. The J gene is TRBJ1-6, the V gene TRBV5-1; D is undetermined. CDR1 is SGHRS, CDR2 YFSETQ, per germline. The CDR3 is 15 amino acids. V shed 0 bases and J shed 7 bases, with 11 bases lying between them. CDR3 protein: CASSLDFQTNSPLHF. CDR3 DNA sequence: TGCGCCAGCAGCTTGGACTTCCAGACCAATTCACCCCTCCACTTT.

This clonotype was seen more than once but under ten times. The chain links TRBV18 to TRBJ1-5, with D hard to call. The CDR3 covers 17 residues. The germline gives CDR1 KGHSH, CDR2 LQKENI. With 2 bases removed from V and 6 bases from J, the gap between germline ends came to 20 bases. This CDR3 reads CASSPGDRNPLGQPQHF. CDR3 nucleotide sequence: TGTGCCAGCTCACCAGGGGATCGGAATCCTTTGGGTCAGCCCCAGCATTTT.

The chain combines TRBV10-3 with TRBJ2-5; 13 bases match TRBD2. The CDR3 totals 15 residues. Per germline, CDR1 ENHRY and CDR2 SYGVKD. With V trimmed by 9 bases and J by 2 bases, 6 bases remained unmatched. The CDR3 is CAMRLAGGVQETQYF. CDR3 bases: TGTGCCATGCGACTAGCGGGAGGAGTTCAAGAGACCCAGTACTTC.

The genes are TRBV20-1 and TRBJ2-1; 8 bases align to TRBD2. Germline V gene sequence: CDR1 DFQATT, CDR2 SNEGSKA (reference sequence). J was trimmed by 2 bases and V by 1 base; bases with no gene match: 7. This CDR3 contains 16 residues. The CDR3 nucleotides read TGCAGTGCTAGAGTCTCTGGGCGGGGGGCCTACAATGAGCAGTTCTTC. It encodes CSARVSGRGAYNEQFF.

The V and J genes are TRBV20-1 and TRBJ1-3; TRBD1 agrees at 10 bases. This CDR3 spans 16 amino acids. Germline V lookup: CDR1 DFQATT, CDR2 SNEGSKA (reference sequence). J lost 3 bases, V lost 0 bases, and 5 bases had no gene match. CDR3 sequence (DNA): TGCAGTGCTAGAGATGGGGACAGGGGTGGTGGAAACACCATATATTTT. Its translation is CSARDGDRGGGNTIYF.

This clonotype was recorded at least ten times. V is TRBV7-2 and J is TRBJ2-5; no clear D. Trimming pared 0 bases from V and 0 bases from J, leaving 8 bases between. This CDR3 has 15 residues. Germline values: CDR1 SGHTA, CDR2 FQGNSA. This CDR3 is CASSLANGYQETQYF. The DNA for the CDR3 is TGTGCCAGCAGCTTAGCTAATGGATACCAAGAGACCCAGTACTTC.

This clonotype was detected many times. V usage is TRBV5-1 and J usage is TRBJ2-7; TRBD2 matches at 10 bases. The CDR3 sequence is 15 residues long. V trimming: 0 bases; J trimming: 3 bases; junction bases outside the gene matches: 3. CDR1 SGHRS and CDR2 YFSETQ come from the germline V gene. CDR3 bases: TGCGCCAGCAGCTTGGGGACTAGCGGATACTACGAGCAGTACTTC. Protein sequence: CASSLGTSGYYEQYF.

The rearrangement joins TRBV24-1 to TRBJ1-2, with TRBD1 identical over 9 bases. V was clipped by 4 bases and J by 5 bases; unmatched bases: 4. Germline V gene sequence: CDR1 KGHDR, CDR2 SFDVKD. There are 14 residues in the CDR3. The CDR3 spells CATSEAGTGYGYTF. CDR3 coding DNA: TGTGCCACCAGTGAGGCCGGGACAGGGTATGGCTACACCTTC.

This clonotype occurred a few times. V is TRBV9 and J is TRBJ2-3; D is unresolved. The CDR3 is 14 amino acids. CDR1 is SGDLS and CDR2 is YYNGEE in the germline V gene. The V gene lost 0 bases and the J gene lost 5 bases, with 10 bases spanning the gap. CDR3 nucleotide sequence: TGTGCCAGCAGCGTAGGTGGTAGTAGAGATACGCAGTATTTT. It translates to CASSVGGSRDTQYF.

This clonotype came up many times. The rearrangement uses TRBV6-6 and TRBJ2-7; 7 bases are a match to TRBD1. With 2 bases clipped from V and 4 bases from J, the junction kept 8 bases outside the gene matches. CDR1 is MNHNY and CDR2 is SVGAGI in the germline V gene (reference sequence). This CDR3 has 15 residues. The CDR3 bases are TGTGCCAGCAGTTACCCGGGACAGACCGGTTACGAGCAGTACTTC. Translating it yields CASSYPGQTGYEQYF.

J is TRBJ2-5 and V is TRBV3-1, with D unresolved. From germline, CDR1 is LGHDT and CDR2 YNNKEL (reference sequence). The ends were cut back, 1 base at V and 9 bases at J, with 12 bases in the middle. The CDR3 has 13 amino acids. CDR3 loop: CASSQATRVPQYF. The CDR3 coding sequence is TGTGCCAGCAGCCAAGCCACCCGTGTGCCCCAGTACTTC.

The chain employs TRBV7-8 and TRBJ2-7; TRBD1 aligns across 7 bases. The CDR3 contains 15 residues. V shed 1 base, J shed 3 bases, and the junction held 6 bases outside the gene matches. CDR1 and CDR2 from the germline V gene are SGHVS and FQNEAQ. The CDR3 sequence: CASSLGRGQNYEQYF. The CDR3 coding sequence is TGTGCCAGCAGCTTAGGTCGGGGACAGAACTACGAGCAGTACTTC.

The rearrangement links TRBV4-1 to TRBJ1-5; D might be TRBD1 (6 bases). This CDR3 is built from 15 residues. Per germline, CDR1 MGHRA and CDR2 YSYEKL. V was cut by 1 base and J by 5 bases, with 12 bases left in between. The CDR3 bases are TGCGCCAGCAGCCAAGCGGGGAGGGGGGATCAGCCCCAGCATTTT. Translation gives CASSQAGRGDQPQHF.

V and J are TRBV12-3 or TRBV12-4 and TRBJ1-5; D is ambiguous. Trimming cost V 5 bases and J 6 bases, with 11 bases left between them. The CDR3 sequence is 13 residues long. DNA of the CDR3: TGTGCCAGCAGTGCAAGGGAGGGTCAGCCCCAGCATTTT. This translates into CASSAREGQPQHF.

This clonotype was seen ten or more times. The gene calls are TRBV6-5 and TRBJ2-1; D gene unclear. V lost 0 bases and J lost 0, with 9 bases in between. Germline CDR1 MNHEY, CDR2 SVGAGI. This CDR3 region has 16 residues. CDR3 bases: TGTGCCAGCAGTTACTCGGCGGTAAGCTCCTACAATGAGCAGTTCTTC. This translates into CASSYSAVSSYNEQFF.

This clonotype was seen repeatedly, ten times or more. The V and J genes are TRBV20-1 and TRBJ1-5; TRBD1 might be the D (5 bases). The germline V gene encodes CDR1 DFQATT and CDR2 SNEGSKA (reference sequence). This CDR3 region has 13 residues. V lost 1 base and J lost 5, with 9 bases in between. The CDR3 is CSARGRADQPQHF. Written as DNA, the CDR3 is TGCAGTGCTAGAGGCAGGGCTGATCAGCCCCAGCATTTT.

Ten or more counts support this clonotype. The genes are TRBV7-2 and TRBJ2-5; 10 bases line up with TRBD2. The germline V gene has CDR1 SGHTA and CDR2 FQGNSA. There are 16 residues in the CDR3. With V trimmed by 5 bases and J by 4 bases, 10 bases remained unmatched. The CDR3 reads CASSTSTSGPTETQYF. Here the CDR3 DNA reads TGTGCCAGCAGCACCTCGACTAGCGGGCCCACAGAGACCCAGTACTTC.

This clonotype occurred many times. V usage is TRBV6-6 and J usage is TRBJ2-1, with TRBD1 matching 11 bases. Germline V gene sequence: CDR1 MNHNY, CDR2 SVGAGI (reference sequence). V dropped 5 bases and J dropped 4; count of bases not matched to a gene: 7. This CDR3 is built from 16 residues. CDR3 in DNA: TGTGCCAGCAGTCCCATGGACAGGGGGCTATACAATGAGCAGTTCTTC. Protein sequence: CASSPMDRGLYNEQFF.

Of note for this clonotype: A much larger clone differs by one base, so this may be a read error. This chain links TRBV10-3 with TRBJ2-3; possibly TRBD2 for D (5 bases). Trimming shortened V by 3 bases and J by 0 bases, and 16 bases separated the two germline ends. This CDR3 spans 17 amino acids. CDR1 and CDR2 (germline): ENHRY, SYGVKD. CDR3 residues: CAISDGKNSASTDTQYF. CDR3 nucleotides: TGTGCCATCAGTGACGGCAAGAATAGCGCTAGCACAGATACGCAGTATTTT.

This clonotype was seen at least ten times. The J gene is TRBJ2-7, the V gene TRBV5-1; 8 bases map to TRBD1. The germline V gene encodes CDR1 SGHRS and CDR2 YFSETQ. The CDR3 totals 13 residues. The J segment lost 7 bases and the V segment lost 4 bases, leaving 7 bases of the junction unmatched. The CDR3 DNA follows: TGCGCCAGCAGCCCTAACCGGGACAGGGAGCAGTACTTC. Translating gives CASSPNRDREQYF.

This clonotype was found many times. J is TRBJ1-5 and V is TRBV29-1; tentative D call: TRBD1 (5 bases). Germline loops: CDR1 SQVTM, CDR2 ANQGSEA. This CDR3 region has 13 residues. The V and J ends lost 4 bases and 4 bases respectively, with 11 bases between them. CDR3 protein: CSVVQGGNQPQHF. As DNA, the CDR3 is TGCAGCGTTGTGCAGGGCGGAAATCAGCCCCAGCATTTT.

This clonotype has only a few counts. This chain uses TRBV5-1 with TRBJ2-7; the D is unclear. CDR1 and CDR2 (germline): SGHRS, YFSETQ. The ends were cut back, 2 bases at V and 5 bases at J, with 17 bases in the middle. The CDR3 loop spans 15 amino acids. The DNA of the CDR3 is TGCGCCAGCAGCTTCGTCTCTCCCCTTGACGACGAGCAGTACTTC. Its protein product is CASSFVSPLDDEQYF.

The chain carries TRBV19 and TRBJ2-2, with TRBD2 identical over 10 bases. The CDR3 spans 15 residues. Trimming removed 9 bases from V and 1 base from J; junction bases left unmatched: 5. CDR1 is LNHDA and CDR2 is SQIVND in the germline V gene (reference sequence). CDR3 coding DNA: TGTGCCAGCCGACTAGCGGGCTTGAACACCGGGGAGCTGTTTTTT. Translated, it gives CASRLAGLNTGELFF.